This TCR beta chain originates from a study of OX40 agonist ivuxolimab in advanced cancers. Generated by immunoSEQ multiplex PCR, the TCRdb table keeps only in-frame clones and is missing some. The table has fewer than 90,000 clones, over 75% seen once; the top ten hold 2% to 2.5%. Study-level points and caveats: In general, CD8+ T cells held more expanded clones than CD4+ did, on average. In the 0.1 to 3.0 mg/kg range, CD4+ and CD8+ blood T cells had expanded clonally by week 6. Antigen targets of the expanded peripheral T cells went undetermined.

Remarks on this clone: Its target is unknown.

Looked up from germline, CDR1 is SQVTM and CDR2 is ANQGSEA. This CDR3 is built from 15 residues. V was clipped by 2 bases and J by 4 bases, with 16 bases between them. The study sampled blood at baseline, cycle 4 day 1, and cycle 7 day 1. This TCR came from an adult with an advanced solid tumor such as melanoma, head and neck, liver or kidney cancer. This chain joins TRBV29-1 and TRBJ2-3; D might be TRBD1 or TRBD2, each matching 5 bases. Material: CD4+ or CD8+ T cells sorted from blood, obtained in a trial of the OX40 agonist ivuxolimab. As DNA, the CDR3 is TGCAGCGTTGAAAATTACAGCCGGGGCCCAGATACGCAGTATTTT. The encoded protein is CSVENYSRGPDTQYF.